The 22 T cell receptor beta chains below come from one sample, sequenced in a study of T cell clones after liver transplantation. Produced via immunoSEQ multiplex PCR; TCRdb's table is partial and in-frame only. The sample has some 50,000 clones; more than 70% are singletons. This sample comprised CD4+ T cells from blood, obtained at the 22-month timepoint. Every receptor here comes from a human patient who received a liver transplant. The graft donor may be the source of some T cells.

This chain uses TRBV28 with TRBJ1-5; 8 bases are a match to TRBD1. Germline V gene sequence: CDR1 MDHEN, CDR2 SYDVKM. Trimming at V came to 6 bases and at J to 2 bases, leaving 6 bases not matched to a gene. The CDR3 totals 15 residues. The CDR3 is CASSSGQGGNQPQHF. For the CDR3, the DNA is TGTGCCAGCAGCTCCGGACAGGGTGGCAATCAGCCCCAGCATTTT. Full variable domain (remainder filled in from reference TRBV28 and TRBJ1-5): DVKVTQSSRYLVKRTGEKVFLECVQDMDHENMFWYRQDPGLGLRLIYFSYDVKMKEKGDIPEGYSVSREKKERFSLILESASTNQTSMYLCASSSGQGGNQPQHFGDGTRLSIL.

J is TRBJ1-1 and V is TRBV5-4, with a weak D call TRBD1 (5 bases). V lost 2 bases, J lost 2 bases, and 7 bases lay in between. The CDR3 length is 13 residues. Germline V gene sequence: CDR1 SGHNT, CDR2 YYREEE (reference sequence). The CDR3 is CASSLDRNTEAFF. The CDR3 coding sequence is TGTGCCAGCAGCTTAGACAGAAACACTGAAGCTTTCTTT.

The rearrangement joins TRBV9 to TRBJ2-1; TRBD2 aligns across 8 bases. J gave up 10 bases and V 3 bases, and 3 bases lay outside the gene matches. The CDR3 runs 12 residues. Germline CDR1 is SGDLS and CDR2 is YYNGEE. The CDR3 bases are TGTGCCAGCAGCGGCGGGGGGCTCGAGCAGTTCTTC. The encoded protein is CASSGGGLEQFF.

The CDR3 spells CAWSVKGRYQETQYF. The CDR3 coding sequence is TGTGCCTGGAGTGTAAAGGGAAGGTACCAAGAGACCCAGTACTTC. This sequence joins TRBV30 and TRBJ2-5, with D uncertain. The CDR3 spans 15 residues. Trimming removed 0 bases from V and 0 bases from J, with 11 bases in between. In germline, CDR1 is GTSNPN, CDR2 SVGIG (reference sequence). Using reference TRBV30 and TRBJ2-5 for the parts outside the CDR3, the full variable domain is SQTIHQWPATLVQPVGSPLSLECTVEGTSNPNLYWYRQAAGRGLQLLFYSVGIGQISSEVPQNLSASRPQDRQFILSSKKLLLSDSGFYLCAWSVKGRYQETQYFGPGTRLLVL.

This clone was recorded a few times. This chain uses TRBV4-1 with TRBJ2-1, with 11 bases matching TRBD2. CDR1 and CDR2 from the germline V gene are MGHRA and YSYEKL. This CDR3 contains 15 residues. Trimming took 6 bases from V and 3 from J; bases not matched to a gene: 4. The chain's CDR3 is CASSLGLADYNEQFF. In DNA, the CDR3 is TGCGCCAGCAGTTTGGGACTAGCGGACTACAATGAGCAGTTCTTC.

This chain connects TRBV6-5 to TRBJ2-1, with D uncertain. The CDR3 runs 15 residues. Trimming took off 2 bases at V and 0 bases at J, with 8 bases between the two ends. Per the germline V gene, CDR1 is MNHEY and CDR2 is SVGAGI. The CDR3 region has the DNA TGTGCCAGCAGTTACGACGGAGCCTCCTACAATGAGCAGTTCTTC. Translation: CASSYDGASYNEQFF.

There are a few counts of this clone. The chain carries TRBV30 and TRBJ1-1, with D unclear. The germline CDR1 and CDR2 sequences are GTSNPN and SVGIG (reference sequence). CDR3 length equals 13 residues. The V and J ends lost 4 bases and 1 base respectively, with 10 bases between them. The CDR3 is CAWTPRRNTEAFF. In nucleotides, the CDR3 is TGTGCCTGGACTCCAAGGCGGAACACTGAAGCTTTCTTT.

The chain links TRBV2 to TRBJ2-7; 11 bases fit TRBD2. This CDR3 region has 13 residues. Germline V CDR1 and CDR2: SNHLY, FYNNEI. Losses at the gene ends were 6 bases for V and 7 bases for J; bases not matched to a gene: 5. CDR3 amino acids: CASRTSGVREQYF. CDR3 bases: TGTGCCAGCAGGACTAGCGGGGTACGAGAGCAGTACTTC. Full variable domain (rest looked up from reference TRBV2 and TRBJ2-7): EPEVTQTPSHQVTQMGQEVILRCVPISNHLYFYWYRQILGQKVEFLVSFYNNEISEKSEIFDDQFSVERPDGSNFTLKIRSTKLEDSAMYFCASRTSGVREQYFGPGTRLTVT.

The CDR3: CASSLHRDLNTEAFF. CDR3 sequence (DNA): TGTGCCAGCAGTTTGCACAGGGATTTGAACACTGAAGCTTTCTTT. The chain carries TRBV6-5 and TRBJ1-1; weak D call: TRBD1 (6 bases). Between the trimmed V and J ends, which lost 4 bases and 0 bases, there was a span of 12 bases. The CDR3 is made up of 15 amino acids. The germline V gene encodes CDR1 MNHEY and CDR2 SVGAGI.

The chain joins TRBV9 to TRBJ2-3, with 8 nucleotides matching TRBD1. From germline, CDR1 is SGDLS and CDR2 YYNGEE. The CDR3 runs to 15 residues. Trimming at V came to 4 bases and at J to 1 base, leaving 5 bases not matched to a gene. CDR3 sequence (DNA): TGTGCCAGCAGCCCCCGGGGACAGGGCACAGATACGCAGTATTTT. This encodes CASSPRGQGTDTQYF.

In this sample, this clone turned up a few times. A junction end diverges from the germline sequence, so it may reflect a read error. CDR3: CASSKEFLTGELFF. CDR3 in DNA: TGTGCTAGCAGCAAGGAGTTTCTGACCGGGGAGCTGTTTTTT. V gene TRBV7-7 combines with J gene TRBJ2-2; D unclear. This CDR3 spans 14 amino acids. CDR1 is SSHAT, CDR2 FNYEAQ, per germline (reference sequence).

This clone is medium-sized by share. The V call is TRBV6-1, the J call TRBJ2-7; D not certain. CDR1 is MNHNS and CDR2 is SASEGT in the germline V gene. Trimming took off 4 bases at V and 5 bases at J, with 12 bases between the two ends. This CDR3 comprises 13 residues. CDR3 sequence reads: CASSVTFGNEQYF. CDR3 nucleotides: TGTGCCAGCAGTGTCACCTTCGGCAACGAGCAGTACTTC.

The J gene is TRBJ2-7, the V gene TRBV18; D not resolved. Germline CDR1 KGHSH, CDR2 LQKENI. V was trimmed by 3 bases and J by 3 bases, leaving 12 bases between them. This CDR3 is 14 amino acids long. CDR3 in DNA: TGTGCCAGCTCACCCCGCCCGGAGAGCTACGAGCAGTACTTC. This gives the protein CASSPRPESYEQYF.

This clone was seen repeatedly, ten times or more. The gene calls are TRBV18 and TRBJ1-6, with D unresolved. The CDR3 has 14 amino acids. Germline loops: CDR1 KGHSH, CDR2 LQKENI. The ends were cut back, 0 bases at V and 5 bases at J, with 5 bases in the middle. CDR3 in DNA: TGTGCCAGCTCACCACCTTACAATAATTCACCCCTCCACTTT. It is translated as CASSPPYNNSPLHF.

V usage is TRBV4-2 and J usage is TRBJ1-3; D is ambiguous. V was shortened by 0 bases and J by 0 bases, with 15 bases between the two germline ends. CDR1 is LGHNA, CDR2 YNFKEQ, per germline. The CDR3 contains 18 residues. The CDR3 spells CASSQDTGSESSGNTIYF. CDR3 sequence (DNA): TGTGCCAGCAGCCAAGATACGGGCTCGGAGAGCTCTGGAAACACCATATATTTT.

This clone appeared a single time. The chain recombines TRBV6-5 with TRBJ1-5; D is undetermined. The germline V gene has CDR1 MNHEY and CDR2 SVGAGI. The CDR3 is 13 amino acids. V lost 6 bases, J lost 4 bases, and 10 bases lay in between. CDR3 DNA sequence: TGTGCCAGCAGCGAGGAGTTAAATCAGCCCCAGCATTTT. This sequence encodes CASSEELNQPQHF.

CDR3 residues: CASTTTGGGTGELFF. The CDR3 nucleotides read TGTGCCAGCACTACCACAGGGGGCGGGACCGGGGAGCTGTTTTTT. The genes are TRBV2 and TRBJ2-2; the match to TRBD1 covers 9 bases. Germline V CDR1 and CDR2: SNHLY, FYNNEI. V lost 7 bases, J lost 5 bases, and 8 bases stayed unmatched. The CDR3 sequence is 15 residues long.

The chain is built from TRBV19 and TRBJ1-2; maybe TRBD1 (5 bases). V shed 4 bases and J shed 1 base, with 10 bases lying between them. From germline, CDR1 is LNHDA and CDR2 SQIVND (reference sequence). The CDR3 has 14 amino acids. The CDR3 DNA follows: TGTGCCAGTAGTAATGGGGGTCTTAACTATGGCTACACCTTC. Protein sequence: CASSNGGLNYGYTF.

The chain recombines TRBV30 with TRBJ2-1; no definite D call. Per the germline V gene, CDR1 is GTSNPN and CDR2 is SVGIG (reference sequence). This CDR3 contains 11 residues. V lost 7 bases, J lost 6 bases, and 10 bases lay in between. CDR3 in DNA: TGTGCCTCGCTCAAGGGCAATGAGCAGTTCTTC. It codes for CASLKGNEQFF.

The chain uses TRBV9 and TRBJ1-3; D not certain. V gave up 4 bases and J gave up 0 bases, with 14 bases separating them. This CDR3 region has 16 residues. Germline V lookup: CDR1 SGDLS, CDR2 YYNGEE. The CDR3 region is CASSPSPRDSGNTIYF. CDR3 bases: TGTGCCAGCAGCCCAAGCCCCCGAGACTCTGGAAACACCATATATTTT. The full variable domain, rest sourced from reference TRBV9 and TRBJ1-3, is DSGVTQTPKHLITATGQRVTLRCSPRSGDLSVYWYQQSLDQGLQFLIQYYNGEERAKGNILERFSAQQFPDLHSELNLSSLELGDSALYFCASSPSPRDSGNTIYFGEGSWLTVV.

The chain links TRBV6-6 to TRBJ1-4; D gene unclear. V lost 5 bases, J lost 10 bases, and 11 bases lay in between. The CDR3 runs 12 residues. Germline lookup yields CDR1 MNHNY and CDR2 SVGAGI (reference sequence). CDR3 amino acids: CASSDSSGKLFF. CDR3 bases: TGTGCCAGCAGTGATTCATCAGGAAAACTGTTTTTT.

The chain recombines TRBV6-6 with TRBJ2-5; D unresolved. This CDR3 is built from 14 residues. Germline loops: CDR1 MNHNY, CDR2 SVGAGI (reference sequence). Deletions cut 6 bases from V and 2 bases from J, with 13 bases between. In DNA, the CDR3 is TGTGCCAGCAGCCTCCTATTGCTGCAAGAGACCCAGTACTTC. Amino acid sequence: CASSLLLLQETQYF.